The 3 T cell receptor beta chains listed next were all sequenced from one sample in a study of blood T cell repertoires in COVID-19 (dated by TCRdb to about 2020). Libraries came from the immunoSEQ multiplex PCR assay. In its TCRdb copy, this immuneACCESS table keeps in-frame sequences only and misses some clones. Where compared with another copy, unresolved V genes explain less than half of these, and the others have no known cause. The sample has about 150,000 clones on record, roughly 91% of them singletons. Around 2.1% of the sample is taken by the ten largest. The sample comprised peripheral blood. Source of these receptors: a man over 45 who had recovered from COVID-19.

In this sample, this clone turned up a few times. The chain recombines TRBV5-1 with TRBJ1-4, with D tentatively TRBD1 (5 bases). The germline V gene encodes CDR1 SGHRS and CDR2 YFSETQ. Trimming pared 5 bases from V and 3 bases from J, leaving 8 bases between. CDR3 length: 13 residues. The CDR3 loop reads CASRDIANEKLFF. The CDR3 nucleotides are TGCGCCAGCAGGGACATAGCTAATGAAAAACTGTTTTTT.

The CDR3 is CASSTPRRGLGTEAFF. The CDR3 DNA reads as TGTGCCAGCAGCACCCCCCGGAGGGGGCTAGGCACTGAAGCTTTCTTT. This chain links TRBV7-2 with TRBJ1-1, with 7 bases that match TRBD1. The V gene end was trimmed by 5 bases and the J gene end by 4 bases; junction bases not matched to a gene: 13. The CDR3 spans 16 residues. Germline values: CDR1 SGHTA, CDR2 FQGNSA.

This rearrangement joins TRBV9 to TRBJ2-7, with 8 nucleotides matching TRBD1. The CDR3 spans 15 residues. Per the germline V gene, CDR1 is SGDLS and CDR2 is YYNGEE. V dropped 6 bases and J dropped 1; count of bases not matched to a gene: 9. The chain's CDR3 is CASNREGQGSYEQYF. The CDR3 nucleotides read TGTGCCAGCAATAGGGAAGGACAGGGATCCTACGAGCAGTACTTC.